The rows below give T cell receptor beta chains drawn from one sample of a study of cytomegalovirus exposure and HLA in healthy donors. TCRdb's copy holds only in-frame clones and misses some; the assay was immunoSEQ multiplex PCR. Of fewer than 100,000 clones listed, approximately 72% are singletons. Sequences were obtained from PBMCs. Receptor source: a woman in her forties in good health and CMV-seropositive. CDR3s leave out the opening cysteine and the closing phenylalanine or tryptophan. The order of the fields is J gene, D gene, CDR3 length, V gene, CDR3 protein. The D gene is left open where the match is weak.

j_gene: TRBJ2-5; d_gene: TRBD1; len: 14; v_gene: TRBV7-8; CDR3aa: ASSGLADRVQETQY
j_gene: TRBJ2-1; d_gene: TRBD2; len: 18; v_gene: TRBV10-1; CDR3aa: ASSGPVWLAGVQSMDEQF
j_gene: TRBJ2-7; d_gene: .; len: 10; v_gene: TRBV29-1; CDR3aa: SVVAGGYEQY
j_gene: TRBJ1-4; d_gene: .; len: 16; v_gene: TRBV4-2; CDR3aa: ASSQDMAEWDIQEKLF
j_gene: .; d_gene: TRBD2; len: 11; v_gene: TRBV6-1; CDR3aa: ASSSGRTYEQY
j_gene: TRBJ2-7; d_gene: TRBD2; len: 13; v_gene: TRBV6-1; CDR3aa: ASSEKVAGVDEQY
j_gene: TRBJ2-7; d_gene: .; len: 11; v_gene: TRBV5-1; CDR3aa: ASSLGGVNEQY
j_gene: TRBJ2-5; d_gene: TRBD2; len: 14; v_gene: TRBV28; CDR3aa: ASSSRTSGPGETQY
j_gene: TRBJ1-2; d_gene: .; len: 9; v_gene: TRBV20-1; CDR3aa: SARGVDGYT
j_gene: TRBJ1-5; d_gene: .; len: 11; v_gene: TRBV11-2; CDR3aa: ASSSGPRQPQH
j_gene: TRBJ2-2; d_gene: TRBD2; len: 15; v_gene: TRBV9; CDR3aa: ASSVVVSGNSAGELF
j_gene: TRBJ2-2; d_gene: .; len: 14; v_gene: TRBV6-6; CDR3aa: ASSPRGGLRVGELF
j_gene: TRBJ1-1; d_gene: .; len: 11; v_gene: TRBV27; CDR3aa: ASSLQGNTEAF
j_gene: TRBJ1-2; d_gene: .; len: 13; v_gene: TRBV5-1; CDR3aa: ASSLAGRQGYGYT
j_gene: TRBJ2-7; d_gene: .; len: 12; v_gene: TRBV11-2; CDR3aa: ASMLYLSSYEQY
j_gene: TRBJ1-1; d_gene: .; len: 13; v_gene: TRBV4-1; CDR3aa: ASSPVGRGNTEAF
j_gene: TRBJ1-6; d_gene: .; len: 12; v_gene: TRBV10-3; CDR3aa: AISGGLGNSPLH
j_gene: TRBJ2-7; d_gene: TRBD2; len: 10; v_gene: TRBV5-1; CDR3aa: ASRAGAYEQY
j_gene: TRBJ1-5; d_gene: .; len: 14; v_gene: TRBV28; CDR3aa: ASTGSWGGKDQPQH
j_gene: TRBJ2-5; d_gene: TRBD1; len: 10; v_gene: TRBV29-1; CDR3aa: SGQGAGETQY
j_gene: TRBJ1-1; d_gene: .; len: 13; v_gene: TRBV7-9; CDR3aa: ASSPSRFGGTEAF
j_gene: TRBJ2-1; d_gene: TRBD2; len: 17; v_gene: TRBV5-4; CDR3aa: ASSSRGAGGPSSYNEQF
j_gene: TRBJ2-3; d_gene: .; len: 12; v_gene: TRBV6-4; CDR3aa: ASSEGQGADTQY
j_gene: TRBJ2-3; d_gene: .; len: 8; v_gene: TRBV6-1; CDR3aa: ASGLDTQY
j_gene: TRBJ2-1; d_gene: TRBD2; len: 12; v_gene: TRBV29-1; CDR3aa: SVVERERMDEQF
j_gene: TRBJ2-4; d_gene: TRBD1; len: 13; v_gene: TRBV2; CDR3aa: ASSPGQGAKNIQY
j_gene: TRBJ2-7; d_gene: .; len: 10; v_gene: TRBV28; CDR3aa: AEGSSTYEQY
j_gene: TRBJ2-1; d_gene: .; len: 12; v_gene: TRBV9; CDR3aa: ASSVEASSDEQF
j_gene: TRBJ2-5; d_gene: TRBD2; len: 13; v_gene: TRBV9; CDR3aa: ASSFARGGEETQY
j_gene: TRBJ2-7; d_gene: .; len: 10; v_gene: TRBV11-3; CDR3aa: ASSLEGNEQY
j_gene: TRBJ1-2; d_gene: .; len: 11; v_gene: TRBV7-9; CDR3aa: ASSLNGDYGYT
j_gene: TRBJ2-3; d_gene: .; len: 12; v_gene: TRBV7-8; CDR3aa: ASSSDSFTDTQY
j_gene: TRBJ2-1; d_gene: .; len: 13; v_gene: TRBV18; CDR3aa: ASSPLKPLAFEQF
j_gene: TRBJ2-7; d_gene: TRBD2; len: 12; v_gene: TRBV28; CDR3aa: ASSFSSGGIEEY
j_gene: TRBJ2-4; d_gene: .; len: 11; v_gene: TRBV25-1; CDR3aa: ASSDRGSNIQY
j_gene: TRBJ2-7; d_gene: TRBD1; len: 11; v_gene: TRBV28; CDR3aa: ASSPGQGYEQY
j_gene: TRBJ2-7; d_gene: .; len: 19; v_gene: TRBV9; CDR3aa: ASSDEKEFTLRQAFILEQY
j_gene: TRBJ1-2; d_gene: TRBD1; len: 13; v_gene: TRBV6-5; CDR3aa: ASSLSRDRVYGYT
j_gene: TRBJ2-1; d_gene: .; len: 9; v_gene: TRBV29-1; CDR3aa: SVRRGGEQF
j_gene: TRBJ1-1; d_gene: TRBD1; len: 15; v_gene: TRBV9; CDR3aa: ASSVGTGERGNTEAF
j_gene: TRBJ1-2; d_gene: .; len: 11; v_gene: TRBV11-2; CDR3aa: ASSWAEAYGYT
j_gene: TRBJ2-5; d_gene: TRBD2; len: 11; v_gene: TRBV13; CDR3aa: ASSRRGAGLLY
j_gene: TRBJ1-1; d_gene: .; len: 14; v_gene: TRBV29-1; CDR3aa: SVEERDNPWRTEAF
j_gene: TRBJ2-3; d_gene: .; len: 11; v_gene: TRBV13; CDR3aa: ASSLRRTDTQY
j_gene: TRBJ2-7; d_gene: TRBD2; len: 12; v_gene: TRBV6-5; CDR3aa: ASSARTSGGEQY
j_gene: TRBJ1-1; d_gene: .; len: 12; v_gene: TRBV5-1; CDR3aa: ASSFRVGDTEAF
j_gene: TRBJ2-7; d_gene: .; len: 12; v_gene: TRBV7-9; CDR3aa: ASSLSTTAYEQY
j_gene: TRBJ2-7; d_gene: TRBD2; len: 13; v_gene: TRBV7-8; CDR3aa: ASSSLGGSVLEQY
j_gene: TRBJ2-7; d_gene: .; len: 9; v_gene: TRBV2; CDR3aa: ASSATGEQY
j_gene: TRBJ1-1; d_gene: TRBD1; len: 12; v_gene: TRBV19; CDR3aa: ASSFRQGDTEAF
j_gene: TRBJ2-5; d_gene: .; len: 11; v_gene: TRBV5-1; CDR3aa: ASRIGEGETQY
j_gene: TRBJ2-2; d_gene: .; len: 11; v_gene: TRBV11-2; CDR3aa: ASSFGTIGELF
j_gene: TRBJ1-4; d_gene: .; len: 12; v_gene: TRBV19; CDR3aa: ASSMEQVNEKLF
j_gene: TRBJ1-1; d_gene: TRBD1; len: 13; v_gene: TRBV18; CDR3aa: ASSLGLTGRTEAF
j_gene: TRBJ2-1; d_gene: TRBD1; len: 14; v_gene: TRBV5-6; CDR3aa: ASNRGQGRSYNEQF
j_gene: TRBJ2-5; d_gene: .; len: 11; v_gene: TRBV5-6; CDR3aa: ASSLRQGETQY
j_gene: TRBJ2-4; d_gene: TRBD1; len: 15; v_gene: TRBV2; CDR3aa: ASSEGGGTALKNIQY
j_gene: TRBJ2-7; d_gene: TRBD1; len: 10; v_gene: TRBV10-3; CDR3aa: ASRTGGWEQY
j_gene: TRBJ2-2; d_gene: .; len: 14; v_gene: TRBV10-3; CDR3aa: AISESLGGLAGELF